Each of the 29 T cell receptor beta chains below was sequenced from the same sample in a study of control samples from healthy donors and cancer patients. Only in-frame clones appear in the TCRdb table, and some are missing; sequencing was by immunoSEQ multiplex PCR. This table holds roughly 30,000 clones, 65% to 80% found once. The sequenced sample consisted of PBMCs. The receptors come from a man aged 55 to 70 with head and neck cancer.

J is TRBJ2-7 and V is TRBV3-1 (or the pseudogene TRBV3-2); D remains unclear. The V and J ends lost 4 bases and 5 bases respectively, with 21 bases between them. Looked up from germline, CDR1 is LGHDT and CDR2 is YNNKEL (reference sequence). The CDR3 consists of 16 residues. The chain's CDR3 is CASSLESRIRTHEQYF. As DNA, the CDR3 is TGTGCCAGCAGCCTCGAATCCCGTATAAGGACCCACGAGCAGTACTTC.

This clone was recorded a few times. The J gene is TRBJ2-1, the V gene TRBV27; TRBD2 matches 13 bases. CDR1 and CDR2 (germline): MNHEY, SMNVEV (reference sequence). CDR3 size: 15 residues. V shed 8 bases and J 9 bases; nucleotides not matched to a gene: 10. In nucleotides, the CDR3 is TGTGCCAGCCAATGGACTAGCGGGAGAAGAGGTGAGCAGTTCTTC. This gives the protein CASQWTSGRRGEQFF.

The rearrangement links TRBV7-2 to TRBJ2-7; D gene ambiguous. The CDR3 length is 12 residues. From germline, CDR1 is SGHTA and CDR2 FQGNSA. V shed 2 bases and J shed 0 bases, with 2 bases lying between them. CDR3 nucleotides: TGTGCCAGCAGCTTATTCTCCTACGAGCAGTACTTC. Its protein product is CASSLFSYEQYF.

The rearrangement links TRBV7-3 to TRBJ2-3; D might be TRBD2 (6 bases). Germline CDR1 SGHTA, CDR2 FQGTGA. The CDR3 contains 13 residues. Trimming shortened V by 5 bases and J by 5 bases, and 11 bases separated the two germline ends. The CDR3 bases are TGTGCCAGCAGCGCGGAGGGGAGAGATACGCAGTATTTT. It yields the protein CASSAEGRDTQYF.

The chain couples TRBV10-2 to TRBJ1-1; the D gene is possibly TRBD1 (5 bases). There are 15 residues in the CDR3. Germline lookup yields CDR1 WSHSY and CDR2 SAAADI. V shed 6 bases and J shed 1 base, with 15 bases lying between them. The CDR3 bases are TGCGCCAGCAGCGCCGGAGGGACGGGGAACACTGAAGCTTTCTTT. Translation gives CASSAGGTGNTEAFF.

The rearrangement links TRBV11-2 to TRBJ1-5; D gene uncertain. This CDR3 contains 15 residues. Germline CDR1 SGHAT, CDR2 FQNNGV. V was shortened by 2 bases and J by 2 bases, with 10 bases between the two germline ends. CDR3 region: CASSLRGKGNQPQHF. CDR3 nucleotide sequence: TGTGCCAGCAGCTTACGGGGTAAGGGCAATCAGCCCCAGCATTTT.

V and J are TRBV18 and TRBJ2-5, with no clear D. The CDR3 is 11 residues long. Per the germline V gene, CDR1 is KGHSH and CDR2 is LQKENI. The V and J ends lost 6 bases and 1 base respectively, with 3 bases between them. DNA for the CDR3: TGTGCCAGCTCCATCCAAGAGACCCAGTACTTC. Protein sequence: CASSIQETQYF.

The V and J genes are TRBV27 and TRBJ2-7, with 10 bases lining up with TRBD1. The V gene end was trimmed by 6 bases and the J gene end by 4 bases; junction bases not matched to a gene: 3. Germline CDR1 and CDR2: MNHEY and SMNVEV (reference sequence). The CDR3 length is 13 residues. The CDR3 loop is CASRGQGWYEQYF. The CDR3 bases are TGTGCCAGCAGGGGACAGGGGTGGTACGAGCAGTACTTC.

In its sample, this clone was seen a few times. The chain has TRBV7-3 and TRBJ1-2; weak D call: TRBD1 (6 bases). The V gene lost 4 bases and the J gene lost 0 bases, with 21 bases spanning the gap. Germline lookup yields CDR1 SGHTA and CDR2 FQGTGA. The CDR3 length is 18 residues. CDR3 coding DNA: TGTGCCAGCAGCTCAGTTCGGACAGCCCGCATTTCTAACTATGGCTACACCTTC. Translating it yields CASSSVRTARISNYGYTF. Using reference TRBV7-3 and TRBJ1-2 for the parts outside the CDR3, the full variable domain is GAGVSQTPSNKVTEKGKYVELRCDPISGHTALYWYRQSLGQGPEFLIYFQGTGAADDSGLPNDRFFAVRPEGSVSTLKIQRTERGDSAVYLCASSSVRTARISNYGYTFGSGTRLTVV.

The chain joins TRBV5-6 to TRBJ2-5, with unresolved D. Germline CDR1 and CDR2: SGHDT and YYEEEE. V was pared by 0 bases and J by 5 bases, with 5 bases between. The CDR3 has 12 residues. CDR3 bases: TGTGCCAGCAGCTTGGTAGGGGAGACCCAGTACTTC. Its translation is CASSLVGETQYF.

The chain joins TRBV21-1 to TRBJ2-2; the table's D call of TRBD1 was not tested on the DNA. TRBV21-1 counts as a pseudogene. The CDR3 is 16 residues long. CDR3 in DNA: TGTGCCAGCAGGCCCGCCGACACAGGCTTGACCGGGGAGCTGTTTTTT. It translates to CASRPADTGLTGELFF.

The genes are TRBV19 and TRBJ2-2, with D hard to call. Germline lookup yields CDR1 LNHDA and CDR2 SQIVND (reference sequence). V gave up 7 bases and J gave up 3 bases, with 3 bases separating them. This CDR3 region has 11 residues. The CDR3 protein is CASKDTGELFF. The CDR3 bases are TGTGCCAGTAAAGACACCGGGGAGCTGTTTTTT.

The V gene is TRBV30, the J gene TRBJ2-7; 8 bases fit TRBD2. The CDR3 totals 12 residues. Per the germline V gene, CDR1 is GTSNPN and CDR2 is SVGIG (reference sequence). The CDR3 is CAWGLDSYEQYF. The CDR3 DNA follows: TGTGCGTGGGGACTAGATTCTTACGAGCAGTACTTC.

The CDR3 loop is CASSLGRTARKSNQPQHF. As DNA, the CDR3 is TGTGCCAGCAGTTTAGGAAGGACAGCCCGAAAGAGCAATCAGCCCCAGCATTTT. V usage is TRBV28 and J usage is TRBJ1-5; possibly TRBD1 for D (6 bases). The CDR3 spans 18 residues. The germline CDR1 and CDR2 sequences are MDHEN and SYDVKM. Trimming removed 2 bases at V and 1 base at J, with 18 bases between. The entire variable domain, with the rest obtained from reference TRBV28 and TRBJ1-5, is as follows: DVKVTQSSRYLVKRTGEKVFLECVQDMDHENMFWYRQDPGLGLRLIYFSYDVKMKEKGDIPEGYSVSREKKERFSLILESASTNQTSMYLCASSLGRTARKSNQPQHFGDGTRLSIL.

The chain carries TRBV4-1 and TRBJ2-7, with 11 bases that match TRBD2. CDR1 and CDR2 from the germline V gene are MGHRA and YSYEKL. The length of the CDR3 is 17 residues. V gave up 2 bases and J gave up 2 bases; unmatched junction bases: 8. In DNA, the CDR3 is TGCGCCAGCAGCCAATTGTTAGCGGGAGGGCCCCCCTACGAGCAGTACTTC. Its translation is CASSQLLAGGPPYEQYF.

J is TRBJ1-1 and V is TRBV19; D uncertain. Germline V lookup: CDR1 LNHDA, CDR2 SQIVND (reference sequence). Trimming shortened V by 8 bases and J by 5 bases, and 12 bases separated the two germline ends. This CDR3 region has 12 residues. CDR3 DNA: TGTGCCAGTGGACTTGGCGGGACTGAAGCTTTCTTT. Protein: CASGLGGTEAFF.

This clone showed up just once. This rearrangement joins TRBV3-1 (or the pseudogene TRBV3-2) to TRBJ2-7; no firm D call. Germline assignment: CDR1 LGHDT and CDR2 YNNKEL (reference sequence). V lost 6 bases to trimming and J lost 7 bases, with 16 bases between them. The CDR3 runs 13 residues. The chain's CDR3 is CASSQSRAVEQYF. The CDR3 nucleotides read TGTGCCAGCAGTCAATCTCGGGCTGTGGAGCAGTACTTC.

The rearrangement uses TRBV6-6 and TRBJ1-1, with a possible D match to TRBD1 (5 bases). The CDR3 is 12 residues long. Germline CDR1 reads MNHNY; CDR2 reads SVGAGI (reference sequence). Trimming removed 6 bases from V and 6 bases from J, with 11 bases in between. Here the CDR3 DNA reads TGTGCCAGCAGACCCGGGACCCCTGAAGCTTTCTTT. Its translation is CASRPGTPEAFF.

The chain uses TRBV12-3 or TRBV12-4 and TRBJ2-1; D tentatively fits TRBD1 or TRBD2 (6 bases each). This CDR3 has 13 amino acids. V dropped 7 bases and J dropped 9 bases, with 16 bases sitting between them. The CDR3 nucleotides are TGTGCCAGCACCGCTCTAGGGGGGTTTGAGCAGTTCTTC. Protein product: CASTALGGFEQFF.

V gene TRBV24-1 combines with J gene TRBJ2-2; 8 positions match TRBD2. V dropped 4 bases and J dropped 6; count of bases not matched to a gene: 6. The V gene's germline CDR1 is KGHDR and CDR2 SFDVKD. The CDR3 is 15 amino acids. The CDR3: CATSESGGRAGELFF. In nucleotides, the CDR3 is TGTGCCACCAGTGAGAGCGGGGGCCGAGCCGGGGAGCTGTTTTTT.

The J gene is TRBJ2-1, the V gene TRBV6-2 or TRBV6-3; a weak D match, TRBD2 (5 bases). The CDR3 length is 14 residues. Per germline, CDR1 MNHEY and CDR2 SVGEGT. V shed 3 bases and J shed 4 bases, with 10 bases lying between them. CDR3 DNA sequence: TGTGCCAGCAGTTATGTGTCGGGGTACAATGAGCAGTTCTTC. Protein product: CASSYVSGYNEQFF.

This chain uses TRBV28 with TRBJ1-6, with D perhaps TRBD1 (5 bases). This CDR3 comprises 15 residues. From germline, CDR1 is MDHEN and CDR2 SYDVKM. Deletions cut 2 bases from V and 3 bases from J, with 8 bases between. The DNA of the CDR3 is TGTGCCAGCAGTTTAAGGGGACTCTATAATTCACCCCTCCACTTT. This gives the protein CASSLRGLYNSPLHF.

This chain connects TRBV6-5 to TRBJ1-2; D is ambiguous. From germline, CDR1 is MNHEY and CDR2 SVGAGI. The CDR3 is 15 amino acids. Trimming took 6 bases from V and 6 from J, leaving 20 bases between them. CDR3 in amino acids: CASSGTNLGRDGYTF. For the CDR3, the DNA is TGTGCCAGCAGCGGTACGAATTTGGGTAGGGATGGCTACACCTTC.

The chain recombines TRBV28 with TRBJ1-2, with D possibly being TRBD1 (6 bases). V was pared by 7 bases and J by 2 bases, with 11 bases between. The CDR3 has 13 residues. Germline V gene data show CDR1 as MDHEN and CDR2 as SYDVKM. The CDR3 reads CASTFQGNYGYTF. The CDR3 DNA follows: TGTGCCAGCACCTTCCAGGGGAACTATGGCTACACCTTC.

The genes are TRBV4-1 and TRBJ2-6, with D perhaps given as TRBD1 or TRBD2 (5 bases each). Germline V CDR1 and CDR2: MGHRA, YSYEKL. Trimming shortened V by 0 bases and J by 0 bases, and 21 bases separated the two germline ends. This CDR3 has 21 amino acids. The CDR3 DNA reads TGCGCCAGCAGCCAAGATCAGACGAGGGGCAGGACGAACTCTGGGGCCAACGTCCTGACTTTC. Its protein product is CASSQDQTRGRTNSGANVLTF.

This clone was seen a handful of times. The chain joins TRBV2 to TRBJ2-7, with D tentatively TRBD1 (5 bases). The length of the CDR3 is 15 residues. The V gene lost 3 bases and the J gene lost 0 bases, with 12 bases spanning the gap. Germline lookup yields CDR1 SNHLY and CDR2 FYNNEI. The CDR3 sequence is CASSDATVISYEQYF. In DNA form, the CDR3 reads TGTGCCAGCAGTGATGCGACAGTGATCTCCTACGAGCAGTACTTC.

This chain joins TRBV10-3 and TRBJ2-3, with TRBD2 matching 7 bases. The CDR3 spans 15 residues. V lost 4 bases and J lost 5; bases outside the gene matches: 9. Looked up from germline, CDR1 is ENHRY and CDR2 is SYGVKD. The CDR3 coding sequence is TGTGCCATCAGTGGAGGGCTAGCGGTGATAGATACGCAGTATTTT. This gives the protein CAISGGLAVIDTQYF.

The chain carries TRBV6-2 or TRBV6-3 and TRBJ1-1; D is unresolved. Germline V gives CDR1 MNHEY, CDR2 SVGEGT. The CDR3 is 16 residues long. V was clipped by 2 bases and J by 0 bases, with 13 bases between them. CDR3 sequence reads: CASSYPRSEMNTEAFF. In DNA form, the CDR3 reads TGTGCCAGCAGTTACCCGAGGTCGGAAATGAACACTGAAGCTTTCTTT.

The chain joins TRBV6-6 to TRBJ2-3, with 12 bases that match TRBD2. The CDR3 sequence is 21 residues long. The germline gives CDR1 MNHNY, CDR2 SVGAGI (reference sequence). V was clipped by 5 bases and J by 1 base; unmatched bases: 19. CDR3 sequence reads: CASSPRGYTSGRIRGTDTQYF. CDR3 nucleotides: TGTGCCAGCAGTCCCCGGGGGTATACTAGCGGGAGGATACGAGGCACAGATACGCAGTATTTT.